A single sample gave rise to the 13 T cell receptor beta chains below, sequenced in a study of control samples from healthy donors and cancer patients (TCRdb year 2020). Receptors were amplified or captured by the immunoSEQ multiplex PCR assay. TCRdb holds this immuneACCESS table with in-frame rearrangements only. Some clones are missing; in checked studies, unresolved V genes explain under half, and the rest has no known cause. Present in this sample are some 79,000 clones, roughly 87% of which were seen just once. The ten largest clones add up to over 3.5% of the sample. The sequencing sample was made of blood. The receptors were sampled from a woman aged 45-65 years in good health.

V usage is TRBV5-1 and J usage is TRBJ1-2; D possibly corresponds to TRBD1 (6 bases). The CDR3 has 13 amino acids. Trimming cost V 1 base and J 4 bases, with 8 bases left between them. Germline lookup yields CDR1 SGHRS and CDR2 YFSETQ. The CDR3 sequence: CASSLTGSYGYTF. CDR3 sequence (DNA): TGCGCCAGCAGCTTGACAGGGAGCTATGGCTACACCTTC.

This chain links TRBV4-1 with TRBJ1-2; TRBD1 might be the D (6 bases). V lost 4 bases, J lost 3 bases, and 12 bases lay in between. The CDR3 runs to 14 residues. Germline assignment: CDR1 MGHRA and CDR2 YSYEKL. The CDR3 protein is CASSPLTGDYGYTF. CDR3 DNA sequence: TGCGCCAGCAGCCCTCTGACAGGTGACTATGGCTACACCTTC.

The rearrangement links TRBV12-3 or TRBV12-4 to TRBJ1-2, with no clear D. Trimming left V 0 bases short and J 5 bases short, with 7 bases between. The CDR3 runs 13 residues. CDR3: CASSLASGYGYTF. In DNA form, the CDR3 reads TGTGCCAGCAGTTTAGCAAGCGGATATGGCTACACCTTC.

The rearrangement links TRBV3-1 (or the pseudogene TRBV3-2) to TRBJ1-1; possible D gene TRBD1, 6 bases. Germline CDR1 and CDR2: LGHDT and YNNKEL (reference sequence). V was pared by 3 bases and J by 4 bases, with 12 bases between. The CDR3 spans 14 residues. The DNA for the CDR3 is TGTGCCAGCAGCCAGCTGGGGGCAAGCACTGAAGCTTTCTTT. It yields the protein CASSQLGASTEAFF.

The V and J genes are TRBV19 and TRBJ1-2; weak D call: TRBD1 (6 bases). Germline CDR1 reads LNHDA; CDR2 reads SQIVND (reference sequence). V was cut by 7 bases and J by 5 bases, with 20 bases left in between. CDR3 length equals 15 residues. CDR3 DNA: TGTGCCAGTAATTCCCCCAACAGGGACGCATATGGCTACACCTTC. This gives the protein CASNSPNRDAYGYTF. Looking up the rest from reference TRBV19 and TRBJ1-2 gives the full variable domain: DGGITQSPKYLFRKEGQNVTLSCEQNLNHDAMYWYRQDPGQGLRLIYYSQIVNDFQKGDIAEGYSVSREKKESFPLTVTSAQKNPTAFYLCASNSPNRDAYGYTFGSGTRLTVV.

The chain combines TRBV12-3 or TRBV12-4 with TRBJ1-1, with unresolved D. Trimming removed 3 bases from V and 11 bases from J, with 13 bases in between. CDR3 length: 12 amino acids. Here the CDR3 reads CASSFETRQAFF. The CDR3, as DNA: TGTGCCAGCAGTTTTGAGACCCGCCAGGCTTTCTTT.

The gene calls are TRBV6-5 and TRBJ1-1; the D gene is possibly TRBD1 (5 bases). Germline V gene sequence: CDR1 MNHEY, CDR2 SVGAGI. The CDR3 length is 14 residues. V lost 6 bases to trimming and J lost 0 bases, with 11 bases between them. DNA for the CDR3: TGTGCCAGCAGGGCAGGGTGGATGAACACTGAAGCTTTCTTT. Encoded protein: CASRAGWMNTEAFF.

The CDR3 is CAWSRAGASTDTQYF. CDR3 in DNA: TGTGCCTGGAGTAGGGCGGGAGCTAGCACAGATACGCAGTATTTT. The chain joins TRBV30 to TRBJ2-3; TRBD2 matches 7 bases. Germline V gene data show CDR1 as GTSNPN and CDR2 as SVGIG (reference sequence). The CDR3 spans 15 residues. The junction had 5 bases not matched to a gene; V was cut back by 2 bases and J by 0 bases.

The rearrangement links TRBV5-1 to TRBJ2-2; TRBD1 matches 11 bases. With 4 bases clipped from V and 0 bases from J, the junction kept 5 bases outside the gene matches. The germline V gene has CDR1 SGHRS and CDR2 YFSETQ. The CDR3 totals 17 residues. The CDR3 reads CASSPRTGGANTGELFF. CDR3 nucleotides: TGCGCCAGCAGCCCGAGGACAGGGGGCGCGAACACCGGGGAGCTGTTTTTT. Drawing the rest from reference TRBV5-1 and TRBJ2-2, the complete variable domain is KAGVTQTPRYLIKTRGQQVTLSCSPISGHRSVSWYQQTPGQGLQFLFEYFSETQRNKGNFPGRFSGRQFSNSRSEMNVSTLELGDSALYLCASSPRTGGANTGELFFGEGSRLTVL.

This chain uses TRBV6-2 or TRBV6-3 with TRBJ1-5; D is unresolved. The germline CDR1 and CDR2 sequences are MNHEY and SVGEGT. Trimming shortened V by 2 bases and J by 3 bases, and 8 bases separated the two germline ends. This CDR3 is 14 amino acids long. The CDR3 DNA follows: TGTGCCAGCAGTTACCGTCAACCCAATCAGCCCCAGCATTTT. Translating gives CASSYRQPNQPQHF.

The chain combines TRBV7-3 with TRBJ2-5, with TRBD2 identical over 7 bases. The CDR3 loop spans 14 amino acids. Trimming at V came to 1 base and at J to 3 bases, leaving 2 bases not matched to a gene. Germline CDR1 and CDR2: SGHTA and FQGTGA. CDR3 region: CASSLSGGEETQYF. The CDR3 DNA reads as TGTGCCAGCAGCTTAAGCGGGGGTGAAGAGACCCAGTACTTC.

The chain couples TRBV4-2 to TRBJ2-7; no firm D call. The CDR3 covers 13 residues. V lost 0 bases to trimming and J lost 2 bases, with 5 bases between them. Looked up from germline, CDR1 is LGHNA and CDR2 is YNFKEQ. The CDR3 DNA follows: TGTGCCAGCAGCCAAGATACCGCCTACGAGCAGTACTTC. Its translation: CASSQDTAYEQYF.

The chain has TRBV3-1 (or the pseudogene TRBV3-2) and TRBJ1-6, with D tentatively TRBD1 (6 bases). Trimming shortened V by 3 bases and J by 8 bases, and 8 bases separated the two germline ends. CDR1 is LGHDT and CDR2 is YNNKEL in the germline V gene (reference sequence). The CDR3 runs 13 residues. CDR3 nucleotide sequence: TGTGCCAGCAGCCATGGGGGGCATTCACCCCTCCACTTT. It yields the protein CASSHGGHSPLHF.